The sequence of this T cell receptor (beta chain) was determined in a study of vaccination and CD4 T cells after COVID-19. General study points: Among reactive clones from convalescent patients, a median about 90% appeared only post-vaccination.

The CDR3 is 16 amino acids. Germline V gene lookup returns CDR1 SGHTS and CDR2 YDEGEE. V lost 9 bases to trimming and J lost 3 bases, with 19 bases between them. Sequencing of cultured CD4+ T cell DNA used the Oncomine TCR Beta short-read assay. TCRdb redid the calling of the PCR reads with MiXCR, one entry per CDR3 protein. The sample holds about 20,000 distinct CDR3 sequences; under 30% are singletons and the top ten take roughly 10%. As to this clonotype: What it binds is not known.

Treatment reported: roughly nine-day PBMC culture with coronavirus spike peptide pools or control peptides (ViraFEST assay). With 10 days of culture completed, CD4+ T cells were isolated by negative selection. The receptor was isolated from a human donor with COVID-19. Source material: cultured CD4+ T cells from blood. The chain couples TRBV5-8 to TRBJ1-6; a possible D gene is TRBD1 (5 bases). CDR3 nucleotide sequence: TGTGCCACCATCCCCCAGGGACTGTACTATAATTCACCCCTCCACTTT. It specifies CATIPQGLYYNSPLHF.